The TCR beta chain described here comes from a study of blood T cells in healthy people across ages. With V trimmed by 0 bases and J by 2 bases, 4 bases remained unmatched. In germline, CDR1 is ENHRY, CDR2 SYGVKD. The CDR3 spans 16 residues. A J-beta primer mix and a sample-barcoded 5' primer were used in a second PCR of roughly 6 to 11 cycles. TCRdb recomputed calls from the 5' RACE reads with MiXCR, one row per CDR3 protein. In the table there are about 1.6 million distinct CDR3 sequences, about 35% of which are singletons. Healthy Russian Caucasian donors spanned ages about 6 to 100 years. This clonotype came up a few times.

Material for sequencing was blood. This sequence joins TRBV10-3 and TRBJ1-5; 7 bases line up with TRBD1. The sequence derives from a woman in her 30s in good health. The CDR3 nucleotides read TGTGCCATCAGTGAGTCGGCAGGGGGAGGCAATCAGCCCCAGCATTTT. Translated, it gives CAISESAGGGNQPQHF.